This TCR beta chain was captured in a study of T-cell memory formation after mild COVID-19 (dated by TCRdb to the early 2020s). Concerning the study at large: Most TCR sequence clusters were specific to one of the two donors. The cohort was made up of two young adult volunteers, one female and one male, who were previously healthy. T-cell clones expanding and contracting after mild COVID-19 in a couple of donors were tracked by longitudinal TCRalpha and TCRbeta repertoire sequencing. Results and caveats for the whole study, not just this receptor: Some responding clones were detected in pre-infection memory, suggesting pre-existing cross-reactive memory T cells joined the SARS-CoV-2 response. Only a couple of mild cases were covered in the study, and larger cohorts including severe cases with pre-infection samples were considered necessary. Clones that contracted from day 15 to 85 showed balanced CD4/CD8 phenotypes, whereas a second wave of clones that expanded from day 15 to 37 leaned towards CD4+. Contracting CD4+ clones turned up mainly in the CM and EM memory subsets, whereas EMRA was where CD8+ clones were enriched. The second-wave clones that peaked on day 37 were not confirmed to be SARS-CoV-2 specific.

TCRdb records Illumina NovaSeq 6000 as the sequencer. TCRalpha and TCRbeta cDNA libraries were constructed by 5'RACE with constant-segment primers, with sample barcodes and unique molecular identifiers being introduced. RNA was extracted from every sample with Trizol reagent. The libraries were amplified in two PCR steps, and the second step added a second sample barcode and Illumina TruSeq adapters. Sequencing of the libraries was done on an Illumina NovaSeq, producing 2 x 150 bp paired-end reads. On the authors' methods: Demultiplexing of reads and collapsing into UMI-guided consensus sequences were performed with migec v1.2.7. Using mixcr v2.1.11, UMI consensuses were aligned to TRA and TRB V and J templates and then assembled into clonotypes. A clonotype was counted as expanded or contracted only when both edgeR and NoisET called the clonotype significant, with the noise models trained on biological replicates. For edgeR calls, a false discovery rate-adjusted p below 0.01 and a log2 fold-change threshold of 1 were applied. As an exploratory analysis of dynamics, PCA with hierarchical clustering was applied to max-normalized trajectories of the 1000 most abundant clonotypes. Separately sequenced CD4+ and CD8+ repertoires were used to assign a CD4 or CD8 phenotype to each responding clone. TCRdb reprocessing: public reads trimmed at Q25 with fastp, clones called with MiXCR, in-frame beta chains kept. Merged by CDR3 protein, the rows form single entries marked with the most common genes and DNA. The V and J calls follow TCRdb's processing rather than the paper's. The table for this sample lists about 15,000 distinct CDR3 sequences; about 21% of them were counted only once. 55% to 65% of the sample is taken by the ten largest.

Ficoll-Paque density gradient centrifugation was the method used to isolate PBMCs. For this chain, trimming is 4 bases at the V end and 4 bases at the J end, and the number of junction bases without a gene match is 10. The CDR3 measures 16 amino acids from cysteine to phenylalanine. Only CDR3 DNA is held: 48 bases, read in frame from base 1. Details on this clonotype: There is no known antigen for this receptor. No clone much larger than this one lies a single base away; base qualities are absent.

This sequence uses TRBV12-3 or TRBV12-4 and TRBJ2-5, and 9 junction bases match TRBD2. The sequencing sample was made of PBMCs or a T cell subset sorted from them (not recorded which). The TCR sequence derives from a man younger than 35 who had mild COVID-19 (a few samples of this study predate the infection). The sample titles of this study are shuffled in the database, so cell type and time point are left out; the donor was told from shared clones. The CDR3 protein sequence reads: CASSSPAAGGVETQYF. The nucleotide sequence reads TGTGCCAGCAGTTCACCTGCAGCGGGGGGTGTAGAGACCCAGTACTTC.